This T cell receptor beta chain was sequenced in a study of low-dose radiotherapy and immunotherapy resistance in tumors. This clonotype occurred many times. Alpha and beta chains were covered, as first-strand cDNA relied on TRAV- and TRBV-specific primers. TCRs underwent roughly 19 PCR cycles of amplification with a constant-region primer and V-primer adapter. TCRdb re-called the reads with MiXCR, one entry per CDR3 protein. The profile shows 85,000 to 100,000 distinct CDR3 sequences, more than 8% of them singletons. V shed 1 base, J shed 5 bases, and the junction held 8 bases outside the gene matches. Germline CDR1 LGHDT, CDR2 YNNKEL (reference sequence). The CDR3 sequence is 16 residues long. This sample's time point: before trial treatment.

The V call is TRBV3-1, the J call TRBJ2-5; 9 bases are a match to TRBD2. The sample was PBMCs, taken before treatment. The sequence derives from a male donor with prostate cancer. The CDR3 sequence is CASSQVPGTSTETQYF. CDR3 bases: TGTGCCAGCAGCCAAGTCCCCGGGACTAGCACGGAGACCCAGTACTTC.